This TCR beta chain was identified during a study of T cells in Graves' hyperthyroidism and ophthalmopathy. Lactation, pregnancy, other autoimmune disease or uncontrolled infection excluded patients. Used for diagnoses were clinical symptoms, serum thyroxine and TRAb, thyroid ultrasound and orbital computed tomography. Germline V gene lookup returns CDR1 LNHDA and CDR2 SQIVND (reference sequence). After removal of 5 bases from V and 6 bases from J, the junction contained 5 bases not matched to a gene. The length of the CDR3 is 13 residues. Authors of the study amplified TCR beta CDR3 regions from RNA transcripts. A set of HTBI primers served as the primers for a first-round RT-PCR of the TCR CDR3. Via MiXCR, TCRdb re-called the multiplex PCR reads, giving one row per CDR3 protein. This table holds hundreds of thousands of distinct CDR3 sequences, 11% to 15% found once. The table lists this clonotype with a few counts. As yet, its antigen is unknown.

Study conclusions and caveats: Clonotypes that were expanded in thyroid above 0.001 mostly appeared in blood too. Researchers report that a 13 V-J model separated ophthalmopathy from stable hyperthyroidism.

The chain has TRBV19 and TRBJ1-2; 8 positions agree with TRBD1. The specimen sequenced was blood. The receptor's source is a woman younger than 35 with Graves' hyperthyroidism. CDR3: CASSPGGEDGYTF. As DNA, the CDR3 is TGTGCCAGTAGTCCAGGGGGCGAAGATGGCTACACCTTC.